This is a list of T cell receptor beta chains from one sample in a study of Ad26.COV2.S vaccination and SARS-CoV-2 variants. Data came from immunoSEQ multiplex PCR; TCRdb stores just in-frame clones and leaves some out. Among some 320,000 clones listed, about 82% were seen once. Sequencing used peripheral blood, obtained in a trial of Ad26.COV2.S vaccine versus placebo. All receptors come from a person between 18 and 65 years old who received the Ad26.COV2.S COVID-19 vaccine or a placebo. The CDR3 runs from the conserved cysteine through the conserved F or W.

13	TRBV5-1	TRBJ2-2	CASIPWDTGELFF
14	TRBV18	TRBJ2-7	CASSQEKSSYEQYF
15	TRBV9	TRBJ2-3	CASSVSTGPSDTQYF
15	TRBV6-5	TRBJ2-7	CASIHRDRGVYEQYF
15	TRBV21-1	TRBJ2-7	CASSTWGQSSYEQYF
11	TRBV7-9	TRBJ2-1	CASSLVNEQFF
13	TRBV7-9	TRBJ2-7	CASSLAWGHEQYF
14	TRBV5-5	TRBJ1-6	CASSSGQVNSPLHF
15	TRBV9	TRBJ1-5	CASSSRTGEGQPQHF
15	TRBV6-6	TRBJ1-1	CASSYRSNLNTEAFF
16	TRBV11-2	TRBJ2-7	CASSRISRTTAYEQYF
12	TRBV10-3	TRBJ1-5	CAIRDGNQPQHF
14	TRBV28	TRBJ1-5	CASSPEWGNQPQHF
16	TRBV11-1	TRBJ1-1	CASSLGWGIEDTEAFF
14	TRBV7-9	TRBJ1-3	CASSLGGTGNTIYF
11	TRBV20-1	TRBJ2-7	CSQRANYEQYF
16	TRBV28	TRBJ2-6	CASTRINYSGANVLTF
15	TRBV30	TRBJ1-3	CAWSAGQGGGNTIYF
13	TRBV6-1	TRBJ1-2	CASSEWGDYGYTF
12	TRBV7-9	TRBJ2-2	CASSLVGWELFF
14	TRBV6-1	TRBJ2-5	CASRSLARQETQYF
16	TRBV11-3	TRBJ2-2	CASSLDRSGNTGELFF
14	TRBV9	TRBJ2-1	CASSVLGDYNEQFF
14	TRBV9	TRBJ1-2	CASGRGQGAYGYTF
15	TRBV5-1	TRBJ1-4	CASSVTGNVDEKLFF
14	TRBV28	TRBJ2-1	CASSLTSGGYNQFF
15	TRBV4-1	TRBJ2-1	CASSRGLAGGNEQFF
18	TRBV3-1/TRBV3-2	TRBJ2-2	CASSQVISGGPNTGELFF
17	TRBV7-9	TRBJ2-7	CASSLSLSSGASVEQYF
13	TRBV6-4	TRBJ1-1	CASSVKENTEAFF
15	TRBV11-3	TRBJ2-5	CASSKGQWGQETQYF
17	TRBV7-7	TRBJ2-3	CASSSGTSGGFTDTQYF
15	TRBV6-1	TRBJ1-1	CASSDNTVGGVEAFF
15	TRBV11-2	TRBJ2-5	CASSTSGLVVETQYF
14	TRBV9	TRBJ1-6	CASSVDGGSTYLHF
16	TRBV6-5	TRBJ1-1	CASSYGGWRDNTEAFF
13	TRBV19	TRBJ2-5	CASSTGLQETQYF
14	TRBV19	TRBJ1-2	CASSLRDINYGYTF
14	TRBV5-6	TRBJ1-2	CASSRRTGSYGYTF
13	TRBV6-1	TRBJ1-2	CASSEDGSYGYTF
14	TRBV2	TRBJ2-7	CASSLTLQAYEQYF
13	TRBV12-5	TRBJ2-1	CASRQPGQGKQFF